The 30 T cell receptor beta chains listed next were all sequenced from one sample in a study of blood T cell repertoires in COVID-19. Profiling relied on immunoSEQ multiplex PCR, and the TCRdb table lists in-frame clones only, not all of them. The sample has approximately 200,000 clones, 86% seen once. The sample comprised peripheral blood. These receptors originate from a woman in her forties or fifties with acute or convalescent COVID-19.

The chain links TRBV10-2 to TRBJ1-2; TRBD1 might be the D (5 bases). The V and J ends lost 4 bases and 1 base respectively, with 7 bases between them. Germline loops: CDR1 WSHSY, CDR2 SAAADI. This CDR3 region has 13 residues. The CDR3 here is CASSVDNNYGYTF. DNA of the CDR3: TGCGCCAGCAGTGTGGACAATAACTATGGCTACACCTTC.

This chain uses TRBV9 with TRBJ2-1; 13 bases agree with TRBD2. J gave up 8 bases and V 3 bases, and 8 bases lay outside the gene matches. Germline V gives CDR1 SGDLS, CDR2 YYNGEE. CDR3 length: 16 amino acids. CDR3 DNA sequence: TGTGCCAGCAGCGAGTCCGGGACTAGCGGGATGGATGAGCAGTTCTTC. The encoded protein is CASSESGTSGMDEQFF.

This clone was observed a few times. The chain's CDR3 is CASSPDSPITEAFF. The CDR3 region has the DNA TGCGCCAGCAGCCCCGACAGCCCTATCACTGAAGCTTTCTTT. V gene TRBV5-1 combines with J gene TRBJ1-1, with a tentative D call TRBD1 (5 bases). CDR3 length equals 14 residues. From germline, CDR1 is SGHRS and CDR2 YFSETQ. V was pared by 4 bases and J by 4 bases, with 14 bases between.

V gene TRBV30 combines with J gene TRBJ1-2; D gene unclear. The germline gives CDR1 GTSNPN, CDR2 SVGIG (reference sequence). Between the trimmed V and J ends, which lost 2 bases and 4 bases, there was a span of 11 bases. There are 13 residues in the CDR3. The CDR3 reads CAWSTALGYGYTF. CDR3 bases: TGTGCCTGGAGTACAGCACTAGGCTATGGCTACACCTTC. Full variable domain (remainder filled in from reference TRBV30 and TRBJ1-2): SQTIHQWPATLVQPVGSPLSLECTVEGTSNPNLYWYRQAAGRGLQLLFYSVGIGQISSEVPQNLSASRPQDRQFILSSKKLLLSDSGFYLCAWSTALGYGYTFGSGTRLTVV.

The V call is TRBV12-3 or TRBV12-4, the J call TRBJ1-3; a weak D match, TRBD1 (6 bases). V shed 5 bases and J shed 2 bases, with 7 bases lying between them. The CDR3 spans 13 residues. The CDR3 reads CASSPGAGNTIYF. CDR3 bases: TGTGCCAGCAGTCCAGGGGCTGGAAACACCATATATTTT.

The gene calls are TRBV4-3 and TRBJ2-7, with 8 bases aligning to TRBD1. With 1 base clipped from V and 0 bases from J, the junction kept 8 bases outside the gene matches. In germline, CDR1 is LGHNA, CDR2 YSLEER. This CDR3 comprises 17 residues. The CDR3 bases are TGCGCCAGCAGCCAAGTTCGGTACGGGACAGGCTCCTACGAGCAGTACTTC. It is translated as CASSQVRYGTGSYEQYF.

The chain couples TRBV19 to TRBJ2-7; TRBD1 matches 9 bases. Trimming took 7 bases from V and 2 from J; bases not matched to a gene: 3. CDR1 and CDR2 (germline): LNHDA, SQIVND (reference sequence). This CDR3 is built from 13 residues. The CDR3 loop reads CASTGTGTYEQYF. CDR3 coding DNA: TGTGCCAGTACGGGGACAGGGACCTACGAGCAGTACTTC.

CDR3 DNA sequence: TGTGCCAGCAGCTCGCCAGAGACTTACGAGCAGTACTTC. This translates into CASSSPETYEQYF. The chain has TRBV3-1 (or the pseudogene TRBV3-2) and TRBJ2-7; D remains ambiguous. This CDR3 is 13 amino acids long. V was pared by 5 bases and J by 4 bases, with 12 bases between. CDR1 LGHDT and CDR2 YNNKEL come from the germline V gene (reference sequence).

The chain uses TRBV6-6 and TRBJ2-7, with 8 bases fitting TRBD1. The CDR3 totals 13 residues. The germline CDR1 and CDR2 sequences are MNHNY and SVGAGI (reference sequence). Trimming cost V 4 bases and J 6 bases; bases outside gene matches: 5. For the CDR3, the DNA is TGTGCCAGCAGTTCGACGACAGGGGCCGAGCAGTACTTC. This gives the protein CASSSTTGAEQYF.

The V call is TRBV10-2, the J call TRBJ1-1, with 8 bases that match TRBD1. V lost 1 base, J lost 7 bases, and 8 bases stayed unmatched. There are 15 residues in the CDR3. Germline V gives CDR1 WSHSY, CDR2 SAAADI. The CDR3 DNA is TGCGCCAGCAGTGAGTTGCGGCAGGGGGCTGGTGAAGCTTTCTTT. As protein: CASSELRQGAGEAFF.

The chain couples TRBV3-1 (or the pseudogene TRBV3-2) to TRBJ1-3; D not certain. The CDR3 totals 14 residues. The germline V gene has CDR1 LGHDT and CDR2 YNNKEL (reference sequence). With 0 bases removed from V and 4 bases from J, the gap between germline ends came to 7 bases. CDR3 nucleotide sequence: TGTGCCAGCAGCCAAGATCTCCAGGGAAACACCATATATTTT. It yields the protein CASSQDLQGNTIYF.

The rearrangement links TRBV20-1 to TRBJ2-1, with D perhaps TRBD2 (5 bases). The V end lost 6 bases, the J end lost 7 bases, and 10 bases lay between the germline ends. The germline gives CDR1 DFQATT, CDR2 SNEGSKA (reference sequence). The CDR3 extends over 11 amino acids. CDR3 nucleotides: TGCAGTGCCAGGACTTCGAATGAGCAGTTCTTC. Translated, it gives CSARTSNEQFF.

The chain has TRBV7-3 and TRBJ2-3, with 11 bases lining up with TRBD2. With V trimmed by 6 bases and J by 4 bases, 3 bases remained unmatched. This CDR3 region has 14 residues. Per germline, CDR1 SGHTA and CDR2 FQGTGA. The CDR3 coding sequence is TGTGCCAGCAGTAGCGGGGGGGCCGCAGATACGCAGTATTTT. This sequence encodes CASSSGGAADTQYF.

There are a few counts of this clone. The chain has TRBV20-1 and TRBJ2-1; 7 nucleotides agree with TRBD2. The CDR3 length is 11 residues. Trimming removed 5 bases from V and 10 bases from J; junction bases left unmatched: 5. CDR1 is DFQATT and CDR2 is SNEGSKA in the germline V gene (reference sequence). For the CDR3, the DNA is TGCAGTGCTCGGGACTATTACGAGCAGTTCTTC. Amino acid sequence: CSARDYYEQFF.

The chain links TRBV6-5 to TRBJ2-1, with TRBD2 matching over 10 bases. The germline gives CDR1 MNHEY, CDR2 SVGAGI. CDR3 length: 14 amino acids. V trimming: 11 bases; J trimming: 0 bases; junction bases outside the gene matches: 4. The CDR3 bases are TGTGCCGGTAGCGGGGGGAGCTCCTACAATGAGCAGTTCTTC. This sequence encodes CAGSGGSSYNEQFF.

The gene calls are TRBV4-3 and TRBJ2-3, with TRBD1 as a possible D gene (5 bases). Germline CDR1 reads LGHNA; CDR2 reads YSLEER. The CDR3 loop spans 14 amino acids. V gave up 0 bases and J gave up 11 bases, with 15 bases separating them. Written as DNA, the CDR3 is TGCGCCAGCAGCCAAGATCGAACAGGCGAAATGCAGTATTTT. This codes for CASSQDRTGEMQYF.

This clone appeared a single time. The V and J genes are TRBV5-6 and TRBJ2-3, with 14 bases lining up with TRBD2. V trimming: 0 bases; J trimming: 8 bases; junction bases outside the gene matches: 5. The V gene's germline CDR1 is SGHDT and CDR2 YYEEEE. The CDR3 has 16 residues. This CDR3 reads CASSLVGLAGEVTQYF. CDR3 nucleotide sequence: TGTGCCAGCAGCTTGGTGGGACTAGCGGGGGAGGTTACGCAGTATTTT.

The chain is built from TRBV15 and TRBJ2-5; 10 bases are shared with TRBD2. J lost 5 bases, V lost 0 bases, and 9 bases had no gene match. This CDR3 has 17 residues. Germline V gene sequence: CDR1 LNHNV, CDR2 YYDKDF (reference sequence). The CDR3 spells CATSRDRASGSVETQYF. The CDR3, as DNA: TGTGCCACCAGCAGAGATCGGGCTAGCGGGAGTGTTGAGACCCAGTACTTC.

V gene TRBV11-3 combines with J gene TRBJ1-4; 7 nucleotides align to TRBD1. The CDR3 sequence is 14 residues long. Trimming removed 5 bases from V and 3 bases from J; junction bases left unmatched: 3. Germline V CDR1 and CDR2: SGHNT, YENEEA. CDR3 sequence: CASSRGQPNEKLFF. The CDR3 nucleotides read TGTGCCAGCAGCCGGGGACAGCCTAATGAAAAACTGTTTTTT.

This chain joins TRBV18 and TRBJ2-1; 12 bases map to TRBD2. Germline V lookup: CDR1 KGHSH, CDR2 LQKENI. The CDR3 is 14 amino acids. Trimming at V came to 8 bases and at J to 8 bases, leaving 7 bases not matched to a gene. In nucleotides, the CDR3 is TGTGCCAGCACCCGACTAGCGGGAGCCGATGAGCAGTTCTTC. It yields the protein CASTRLAGADEQFF.

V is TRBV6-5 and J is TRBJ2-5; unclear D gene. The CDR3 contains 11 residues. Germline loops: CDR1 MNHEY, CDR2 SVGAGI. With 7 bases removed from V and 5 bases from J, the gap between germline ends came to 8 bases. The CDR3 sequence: CASTKRETQYF. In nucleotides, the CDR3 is TGTGCCAGCACCAAACGGGAGACCCAGTACTTC.

The CDR3 nucleotides read TGTGCCAGCAGCTCCAGCTTATCACTAATTGGATTCGGAGCTTTCTTT. Its protein product is CASSSSLSLIGFGAFF. V usage is TRBV5-5 and J usage is TRBJ1-1; no definite D call. Trimming took off 3 bases at V and 10 bases at J, with 25 bases between the two ends. CDR1 and CDR2 (germline): SGHKS, YYEKEE (reference sequence). CDR3 length equals 16 residues.

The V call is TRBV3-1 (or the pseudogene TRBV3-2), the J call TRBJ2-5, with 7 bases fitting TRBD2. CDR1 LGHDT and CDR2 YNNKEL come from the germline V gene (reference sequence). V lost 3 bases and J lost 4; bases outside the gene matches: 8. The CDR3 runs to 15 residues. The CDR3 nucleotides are TGTGCCAGCAGCCACTCCTCGACGGGAGGAGAGACCCAGTACTTC. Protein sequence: CASSHSSTGGETQYF.

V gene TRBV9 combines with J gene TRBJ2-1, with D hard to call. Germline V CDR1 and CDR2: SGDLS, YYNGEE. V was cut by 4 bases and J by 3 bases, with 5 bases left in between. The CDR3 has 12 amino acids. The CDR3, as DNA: TGTGCCAGCAGCCTTAGCTACAATGAGCAGTTCTTC. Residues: CASSLSYNEQFF.

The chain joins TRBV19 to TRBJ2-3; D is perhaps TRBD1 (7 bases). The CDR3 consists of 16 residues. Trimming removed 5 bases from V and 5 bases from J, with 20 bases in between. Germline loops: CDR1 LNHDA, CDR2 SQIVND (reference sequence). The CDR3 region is CASSPTGGRGEDTQYF. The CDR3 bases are TGTGCCAGTAGTCCGACTGGGGGCAGGGGGGAAGATACGCAGTATTTT.

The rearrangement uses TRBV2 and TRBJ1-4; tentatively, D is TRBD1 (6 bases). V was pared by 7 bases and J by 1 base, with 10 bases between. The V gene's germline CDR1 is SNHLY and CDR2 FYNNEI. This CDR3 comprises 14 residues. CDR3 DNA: TGTGCCAGCACCCAGGGACAAACTAATGAAAAACTGTTTTTT. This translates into CASTQGQTNEKLFF.

This chain's CDR3 is CASSQGLAQETQYF. CDR3 DNA: TGTGCCAGCAGCCAGGGACTAGCACAAGAGACCCAGTACTTC. The rearrangement uses TRBV5-8 and TRBJ2-5; TRBD2 aligns across 9 bases. CDR3 length: 14 residues. Germline values: CDR1 SGHTS, CDR2 YDEGEE. V was clipped by 4 bases and J by 2 bases; unmatched bases: 3.

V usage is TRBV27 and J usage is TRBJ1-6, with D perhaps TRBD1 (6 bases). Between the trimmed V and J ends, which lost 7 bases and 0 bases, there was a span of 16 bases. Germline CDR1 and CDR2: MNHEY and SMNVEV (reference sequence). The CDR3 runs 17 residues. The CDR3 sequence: CASKIGQHISYNSPLHF. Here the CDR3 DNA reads TGTGCCAGCAAGATAGGACAGCATATCTCCTATAATTCACCCCTCCACTTT.

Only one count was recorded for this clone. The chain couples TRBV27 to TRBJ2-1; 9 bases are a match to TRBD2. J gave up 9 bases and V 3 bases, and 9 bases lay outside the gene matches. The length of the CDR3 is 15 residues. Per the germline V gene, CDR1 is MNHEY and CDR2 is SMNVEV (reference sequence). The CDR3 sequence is CASSFGGRALVEQFF. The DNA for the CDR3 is TGTGCCAGCAGTTTTGGCGGGAGGGCCTTGGTTGAGCAGTTCTTC.

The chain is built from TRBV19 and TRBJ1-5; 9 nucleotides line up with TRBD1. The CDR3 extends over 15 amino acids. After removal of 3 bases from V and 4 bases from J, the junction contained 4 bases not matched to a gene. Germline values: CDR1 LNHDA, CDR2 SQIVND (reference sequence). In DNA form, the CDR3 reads TGTGCCAGTAGTATCTTAGGACAGGGGAATCAGCCCCAGCATTTT. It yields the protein CASSILGQGNQPQHF. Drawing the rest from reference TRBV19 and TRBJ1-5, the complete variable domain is DGGITQSPKYLFRKEGQNVTLSCEQNLNHDAMYWYRQDPGQGLRLIYYSQIVNDFQKGDIAEGYSVSREKKESFPLTVTSAQKNPTAFYLCASSILGQGNQPQHFGDGTRLSIL.